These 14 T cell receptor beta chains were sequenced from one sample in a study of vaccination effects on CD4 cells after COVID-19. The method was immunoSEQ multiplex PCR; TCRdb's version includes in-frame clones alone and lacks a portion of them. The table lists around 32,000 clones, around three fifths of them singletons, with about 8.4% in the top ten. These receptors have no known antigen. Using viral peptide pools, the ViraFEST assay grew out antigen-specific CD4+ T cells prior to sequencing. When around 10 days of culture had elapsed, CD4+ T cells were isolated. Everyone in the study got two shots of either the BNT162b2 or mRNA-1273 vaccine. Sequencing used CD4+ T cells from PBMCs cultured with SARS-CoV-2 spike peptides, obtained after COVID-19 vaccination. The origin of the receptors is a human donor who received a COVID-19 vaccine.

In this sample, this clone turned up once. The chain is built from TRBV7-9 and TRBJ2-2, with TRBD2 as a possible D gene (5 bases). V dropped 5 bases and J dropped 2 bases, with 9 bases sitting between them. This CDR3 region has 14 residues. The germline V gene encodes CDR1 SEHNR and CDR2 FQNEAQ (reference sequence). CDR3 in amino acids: CASSMRANTGELFF. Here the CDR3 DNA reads TGTGCCAGCAGCATGCGGGCAAACACCGGGGAGCTGTTTTTT.

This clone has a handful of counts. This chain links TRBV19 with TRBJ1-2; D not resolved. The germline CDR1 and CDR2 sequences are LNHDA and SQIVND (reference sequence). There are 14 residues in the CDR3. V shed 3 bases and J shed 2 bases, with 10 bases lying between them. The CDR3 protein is CASSIEGSNYGYTF. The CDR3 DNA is TGTGCCAGTAGTATCGAAGGTTCAAACTATGGCTACACCTTC.

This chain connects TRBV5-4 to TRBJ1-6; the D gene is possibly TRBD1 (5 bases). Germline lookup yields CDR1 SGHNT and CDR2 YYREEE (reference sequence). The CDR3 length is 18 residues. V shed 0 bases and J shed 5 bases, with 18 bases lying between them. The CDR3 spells CASSLGWGTQAHNSPLHF. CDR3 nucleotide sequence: TGTGCCAGCAGCTTGGGCTGGGGCACACAGGCCCATAATTCACCCCTCCACTTT. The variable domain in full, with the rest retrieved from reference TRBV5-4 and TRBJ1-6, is ETGVTQSPTHLIKTRGQQVTLRCSSQSGHNTVSWYQQALGQGPQFIFQYYREEENGRGNFPPRFSGLQFPNYSSELNVNALELDDSALYLCASSLGWGTQAHNSPLHFGNGTRLTVT.

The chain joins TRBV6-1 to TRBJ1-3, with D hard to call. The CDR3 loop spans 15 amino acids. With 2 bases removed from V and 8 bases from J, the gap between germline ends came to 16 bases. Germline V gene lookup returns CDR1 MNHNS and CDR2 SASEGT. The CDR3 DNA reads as TGTGCCAGCAGTGAAAGAGGGAGTATCGAGGACACCATATATTTT. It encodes CASSERGSIEDTIYF.

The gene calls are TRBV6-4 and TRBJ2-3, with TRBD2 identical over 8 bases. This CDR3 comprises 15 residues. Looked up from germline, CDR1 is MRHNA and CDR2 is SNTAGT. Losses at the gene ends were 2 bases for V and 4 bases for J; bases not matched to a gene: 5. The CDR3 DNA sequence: TGTGCCAGCAGTGACGCGGGGGGCCAGGCAGATACGCAGTATTTT. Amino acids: CASSDAGGQADTQYF.

This CDR3 is CASSLSGRGIYGYTF. The CDR3 region has the DNA TGTGCCAGCAGTTTATCCGGCAGGGGGATCTATGGCTACACCTTC. The chain couples TRBV27 to TRBJ1-2, with 7 bases identical to TRBD1. Trimming removed 0 bases from V and 4 bases from J; junction bases left unmatched: 5. The germline V gene has CDR1 MNHEY and CDR2 SMNVEV (reference sequence). The CDR3 runs 15 residues.

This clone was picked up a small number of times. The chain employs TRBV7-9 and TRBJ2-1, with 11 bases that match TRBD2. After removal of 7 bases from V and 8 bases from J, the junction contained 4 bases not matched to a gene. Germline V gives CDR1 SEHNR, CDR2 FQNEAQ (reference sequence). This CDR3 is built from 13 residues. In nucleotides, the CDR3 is TGTGCCAGCAAACTAGCGGGAGATCATGAGCAGTTCTTC. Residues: CASKLAGDHEQFF.

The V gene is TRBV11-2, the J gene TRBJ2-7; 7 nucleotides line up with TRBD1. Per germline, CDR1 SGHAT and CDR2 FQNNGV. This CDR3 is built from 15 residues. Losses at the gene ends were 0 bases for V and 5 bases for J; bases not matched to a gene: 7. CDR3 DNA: TGTGCCAGCAGCTTAGACCTGGGACAGATACACGAGCAGTACTTC. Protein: CASSLDLGQIHEQYF.

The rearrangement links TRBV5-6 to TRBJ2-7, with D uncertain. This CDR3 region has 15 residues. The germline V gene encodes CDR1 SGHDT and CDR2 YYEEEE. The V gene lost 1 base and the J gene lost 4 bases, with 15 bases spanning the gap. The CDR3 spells CASSLRAPLGYEQYF. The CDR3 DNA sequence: TGTGCCAGCAGCTTGAGGGCCCCTCTCGGATACGAGCAGTACTTC.

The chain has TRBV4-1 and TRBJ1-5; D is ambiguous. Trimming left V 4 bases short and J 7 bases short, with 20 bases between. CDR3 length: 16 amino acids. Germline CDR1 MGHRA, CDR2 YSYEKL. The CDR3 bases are TGCGCCAGCAGCCTCGGGAGGGCTCGCGGGAAACAGCCCCAGCATTTT. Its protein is CASSLGRARGKQPQHF.

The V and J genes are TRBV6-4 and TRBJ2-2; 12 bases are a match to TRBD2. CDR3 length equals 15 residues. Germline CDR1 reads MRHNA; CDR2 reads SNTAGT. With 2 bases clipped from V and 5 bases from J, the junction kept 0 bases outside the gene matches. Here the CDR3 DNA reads TGTGCCAGCAGTGACGGGACTAGCGGGACCGGGGAGCTGTTTTTT. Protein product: CASSDGTSGTGELFF.

CDR3 sequence (DNA): TGTGCCAGCAGTGACTACGGGTTCACAGGGTCTGGAAACACCATATATTTT. Encoded protein: CASSDYGFTGSGNTIYF. This chain connects TRBV6-1 to TRBJ1-3, with D tentatively TRBD1 (6 bases). The CDR3 has 17 residues. Per germline, CDR1 MNHNS and CDR2 SASEGT. V lost 3 bases and J lost 1, with 16 bases in between.

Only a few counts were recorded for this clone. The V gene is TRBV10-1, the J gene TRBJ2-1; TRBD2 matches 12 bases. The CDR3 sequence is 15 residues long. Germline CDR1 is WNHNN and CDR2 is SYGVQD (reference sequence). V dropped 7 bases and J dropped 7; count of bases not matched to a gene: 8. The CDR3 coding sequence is TGCGCCAGCAAACCTAGCGGGGGGGCCGGGAATGAGCAGTTCTTC. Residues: CASKPSGGAGNEQFF.

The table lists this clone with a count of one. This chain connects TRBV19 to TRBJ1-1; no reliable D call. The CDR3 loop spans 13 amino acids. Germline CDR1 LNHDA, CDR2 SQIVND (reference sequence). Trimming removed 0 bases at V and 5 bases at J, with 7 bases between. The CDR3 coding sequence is TGTGCCAGTAGTATAGATCTGGGAACTGAAGCTTTCTTT. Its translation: CASSIDLGTEAFF. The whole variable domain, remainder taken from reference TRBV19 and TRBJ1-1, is DGGITQSPKYLFRKEGQNVTLSCEQNLNHDAMYWYRQDPGQGLRLIYYSQIVNDFQKGDIAEGYSVSREKKESFPLTVTSAQKNPTAFYLCASSIDLGTEAFFGQGTRLTVV.